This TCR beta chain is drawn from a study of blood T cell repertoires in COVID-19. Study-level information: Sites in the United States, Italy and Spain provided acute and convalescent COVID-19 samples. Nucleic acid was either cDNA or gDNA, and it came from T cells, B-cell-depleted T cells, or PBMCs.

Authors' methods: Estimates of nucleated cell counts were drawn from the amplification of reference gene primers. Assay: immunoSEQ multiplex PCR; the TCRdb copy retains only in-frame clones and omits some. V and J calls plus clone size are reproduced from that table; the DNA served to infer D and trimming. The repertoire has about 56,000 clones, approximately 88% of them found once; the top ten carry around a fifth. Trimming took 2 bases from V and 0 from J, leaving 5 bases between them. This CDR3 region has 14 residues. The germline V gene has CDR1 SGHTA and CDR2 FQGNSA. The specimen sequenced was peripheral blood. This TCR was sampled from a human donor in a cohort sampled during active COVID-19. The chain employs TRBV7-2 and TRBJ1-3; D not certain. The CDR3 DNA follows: TGTGCCAGCAGCTTACTCCTCTCTGGAAACACCATATATTTT. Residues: CASSLLLSGNTIYF. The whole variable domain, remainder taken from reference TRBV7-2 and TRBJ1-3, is GAGVSQSPSNKVTEKGKDVELRCDPISGHTALYWYRQSLGQGLEFLIYFQGNSAPDKSGLPSDRFSAERTGGSVSTLTIQRTQQEDSAVYLCASSLLLSGNTIYFGEGSWLTVV.